Listed here is a single T cell receptor beta chain. This record belongs to a study of blood T cell repertoires in COVID-19. Turning to the study itself: Specimens from acute and convalescent COVID-19 originated in the United States, Italy and Spain. T cells, B-cell-depleted T cells, or PBMCs supplied cDNA or gDNA.

Source study methods: Quantification of nucleated cells was approximated via reference gene primer amplification. This table comes from immunoSEQ multiplex PCR, and its TCRdb copy is limited to in-frame clones, with some not included. The V and J calls and clone size were taken over from that table, and D and trimming were inferred from the DNA. The sample has some 29,000 clones, roughly 90% seen once; the top ten hold 3.5% to 4.5%. The length of the CDR3 is 15 residues. Unmatched junction bases numbered 6, after V lost 4 bases and J lost 4 bases. Germline V gene sequence: CDR1 SGHDT, CDR2 YYEEEE. The rearrangement uses TRBV5-6 and TRBJ2-3; 10 positions agree with TRBD2. The clonotype originates from a human donor in a cohort sampled during active COVID-19. The sequenced sample consisted of peripheral blood. The CDR3, as DNA: TGTGCCAGCAGCAACAGCGGGGGGGCTTCAGATACGCAGTATTTT. The encoded protein is CASSNSGGASDTQYF.